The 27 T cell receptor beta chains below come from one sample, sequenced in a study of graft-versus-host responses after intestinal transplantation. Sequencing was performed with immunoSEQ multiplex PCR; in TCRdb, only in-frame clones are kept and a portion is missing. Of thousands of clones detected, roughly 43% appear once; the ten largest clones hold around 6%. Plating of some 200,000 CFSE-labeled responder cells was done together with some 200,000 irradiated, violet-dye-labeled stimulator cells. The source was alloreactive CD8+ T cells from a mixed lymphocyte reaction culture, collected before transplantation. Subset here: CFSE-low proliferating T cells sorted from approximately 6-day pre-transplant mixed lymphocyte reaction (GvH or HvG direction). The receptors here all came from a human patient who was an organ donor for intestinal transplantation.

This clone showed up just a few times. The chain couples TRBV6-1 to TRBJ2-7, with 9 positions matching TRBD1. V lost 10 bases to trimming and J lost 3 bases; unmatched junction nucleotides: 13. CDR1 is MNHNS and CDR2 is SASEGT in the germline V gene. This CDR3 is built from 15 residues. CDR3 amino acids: CATIPAGTGYYEQYF. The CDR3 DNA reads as TGTGCCACCATCCCCGCCGGGACAGGGTACTACGAGCAGTACTTC.

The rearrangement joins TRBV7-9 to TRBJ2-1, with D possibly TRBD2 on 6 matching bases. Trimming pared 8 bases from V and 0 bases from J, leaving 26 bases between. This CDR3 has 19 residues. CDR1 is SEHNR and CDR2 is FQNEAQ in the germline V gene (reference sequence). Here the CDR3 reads CASDSTGLPSLSSYNEQFF. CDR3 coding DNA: TGTGCCAGCGATAGTACGGGACTCCCATCCCTGAGCTCCTACAATGAGCAGTTCTTC.

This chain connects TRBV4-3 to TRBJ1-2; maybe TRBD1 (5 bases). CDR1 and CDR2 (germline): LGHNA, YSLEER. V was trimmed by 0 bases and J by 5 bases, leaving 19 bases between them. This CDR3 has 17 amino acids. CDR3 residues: CASSQDEGDGGVYGYTF. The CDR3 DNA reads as TGCGCCAGCAGCCAAGATGAGGGCGACGGAGGGGTTTATGGCTACACCTTC.

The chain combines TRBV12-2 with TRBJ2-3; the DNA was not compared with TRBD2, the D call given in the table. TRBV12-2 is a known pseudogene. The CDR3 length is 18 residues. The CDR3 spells CASRLAVGTSGPTDTQYF. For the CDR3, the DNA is TGTGCAAGTCGCTTAGCCGTAGGGACTAGCGGACCCACAGATACGCAGTATTTT.

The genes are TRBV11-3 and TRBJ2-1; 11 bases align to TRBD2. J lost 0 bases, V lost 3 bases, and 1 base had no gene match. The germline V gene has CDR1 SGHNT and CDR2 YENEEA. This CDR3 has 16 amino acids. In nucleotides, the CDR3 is TGTGCCAGCAGCTTTACTAGCGGGAGCTCCTACAATGAGCAGTTCTTC. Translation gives CASSFTSGSSYNEQFF.

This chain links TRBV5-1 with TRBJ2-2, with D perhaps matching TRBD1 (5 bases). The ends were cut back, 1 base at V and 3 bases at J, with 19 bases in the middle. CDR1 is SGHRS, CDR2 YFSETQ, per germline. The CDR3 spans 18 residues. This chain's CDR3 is CASSLHLPQPGYTGELFF. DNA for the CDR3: TGCGCCAGCAGCTTGCATCTCCCCCAGCCAGGGTACACCGGGGAGCTGTTTTTT.

The CDR3 nucleotides are TGTGCCAGCTCGATCGGGACTAGACGGAGCTACGAGCAGTACTTC. Translation: CASSIGTRRSYEQYF. The chain has TRBV6-5 and TRBJ2-7, with 8 bases that match TRBD2. Germline-derived CDR1 and CDR2 are MNHEY and SVGAGI. V trimming: 8 bases; J trimming: 3 bases; junction bases outside the gene matches: 12. CDR3 size: 15 residues.

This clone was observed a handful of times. The DNA for the CDR3 is TGTGCCAGCAGCCAAGACAGGGGAGCTTTCTTT. It translates to CASSQDRGAFF. The chain recombines TRBV11-2 with TRBJ1-1; 8 bases line up with TRBD1. V gave up 5 bases and J gave up 10 bases; unmatched junction bases: 3. This CDR3 region has 11 residues. Per germline, CDR1 SGHAT and CDR2 FQNNGV.

CDR3 amino acids: CASSLLSGATYEQYF. Here the CDR3 DNA reads TGTGCCAGCAGTTTATTAAGCGGGGCAACCTACGAGCAGTACTTC. V is TRBV28 and J is TRBJ2-7; TRBD2 matches at 7 bases. J was trimmed by 2 bases and V by 1 base; bases with no gene match: 5. This CDR3 contains 15 residues. Germline lookup yields CDR1 MDHEN and CDR2 SYDVKM.

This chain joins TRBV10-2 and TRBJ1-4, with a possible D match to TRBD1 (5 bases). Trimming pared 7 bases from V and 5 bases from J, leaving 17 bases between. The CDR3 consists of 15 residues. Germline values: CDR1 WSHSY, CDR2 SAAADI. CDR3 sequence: CASTPDSQYNEKLFF. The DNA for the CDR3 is TGCGCCAGCACTCCCGACAGCCAATACAATGAAAAACTGTTTTTT.

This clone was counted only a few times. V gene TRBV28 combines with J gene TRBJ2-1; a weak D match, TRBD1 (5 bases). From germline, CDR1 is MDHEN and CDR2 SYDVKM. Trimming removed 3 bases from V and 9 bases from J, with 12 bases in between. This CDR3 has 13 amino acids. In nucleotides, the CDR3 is TGTGCCAGCAGTTTCCCAGGGCTTGGTGAGCAGTTCTTC. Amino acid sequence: CASSFPGLGEQFF.

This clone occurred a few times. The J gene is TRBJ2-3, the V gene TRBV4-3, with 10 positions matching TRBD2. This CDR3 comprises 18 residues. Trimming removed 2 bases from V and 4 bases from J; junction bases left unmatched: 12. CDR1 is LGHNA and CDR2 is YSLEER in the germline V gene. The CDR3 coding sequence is TGCGCCAGCAGCCAATCACTAGCGGGACGGGGCACCGCAGATACGCAGTATTTT. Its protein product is CASSQSLAGRGTADTQYF.

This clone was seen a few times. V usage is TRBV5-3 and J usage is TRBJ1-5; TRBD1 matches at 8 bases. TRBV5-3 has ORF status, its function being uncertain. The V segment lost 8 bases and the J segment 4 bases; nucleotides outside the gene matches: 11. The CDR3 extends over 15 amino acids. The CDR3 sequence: CASSTRTGWNQPQHF. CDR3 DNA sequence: TGTGCCAGCAGCACTAGGACAGGGTGGAATCAGCCCCAGCATTTT.

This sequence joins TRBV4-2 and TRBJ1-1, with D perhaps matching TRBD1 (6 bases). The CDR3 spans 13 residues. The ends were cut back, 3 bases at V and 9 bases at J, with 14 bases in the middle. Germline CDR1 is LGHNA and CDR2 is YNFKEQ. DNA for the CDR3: TGTGCCAGCAGCCACGCGGACAGAAGAAAAGCTTTCTTT. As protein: CASSHADRRKAFF.

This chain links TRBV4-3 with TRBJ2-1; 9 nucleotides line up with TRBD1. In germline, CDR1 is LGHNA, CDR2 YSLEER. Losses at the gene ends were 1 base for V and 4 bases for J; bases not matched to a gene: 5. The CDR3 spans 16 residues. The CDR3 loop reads CASSQGPGQGYNEQFF. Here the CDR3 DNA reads TGCGCCAGCAGCCAAGGACCGGGACAGGGTTACAATGAGCAGTTCTTC.

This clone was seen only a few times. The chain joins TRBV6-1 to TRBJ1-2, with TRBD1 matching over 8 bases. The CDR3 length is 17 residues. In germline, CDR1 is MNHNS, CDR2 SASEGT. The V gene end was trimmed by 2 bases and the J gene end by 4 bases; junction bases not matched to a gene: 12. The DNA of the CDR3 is TGTGCCAGCAGTGAAAGGGGCGGGACAGGCCTGGCCTATGGCTACACCTTC. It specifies CASSERGGTGLAYGYTF.

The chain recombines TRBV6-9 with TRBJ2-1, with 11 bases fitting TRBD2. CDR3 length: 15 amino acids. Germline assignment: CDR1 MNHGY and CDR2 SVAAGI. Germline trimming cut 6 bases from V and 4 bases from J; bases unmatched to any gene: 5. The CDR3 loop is CASSPIAGGYNEQFF. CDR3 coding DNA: TGTGCCAGCAGCCCCATAGCGGGAGGGTACAATGAGCAGTTCTTC.

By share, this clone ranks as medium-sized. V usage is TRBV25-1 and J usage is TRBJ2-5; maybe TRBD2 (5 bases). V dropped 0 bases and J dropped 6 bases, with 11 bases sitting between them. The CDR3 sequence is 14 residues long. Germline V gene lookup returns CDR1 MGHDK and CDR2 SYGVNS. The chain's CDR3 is CASSEYQLEKTQYF. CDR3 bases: TGTGCCAGCAGTGAATATCAACTAGAAAAGACCCAGTACTTC.

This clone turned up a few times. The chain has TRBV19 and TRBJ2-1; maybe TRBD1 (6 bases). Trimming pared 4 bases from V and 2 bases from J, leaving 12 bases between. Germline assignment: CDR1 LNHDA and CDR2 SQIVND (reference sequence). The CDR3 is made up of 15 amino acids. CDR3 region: CASSTLDSPYNEQFF. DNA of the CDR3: TGTGCCAGTAGTACACTGGACAGCCCCTACAATGAGCAGTTCTTC.

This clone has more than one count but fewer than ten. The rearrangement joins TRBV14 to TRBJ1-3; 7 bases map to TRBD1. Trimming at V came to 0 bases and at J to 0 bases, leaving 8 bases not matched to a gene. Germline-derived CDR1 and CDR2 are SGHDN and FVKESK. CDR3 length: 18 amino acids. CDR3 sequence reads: CASSQEPPTGASGNTIYF. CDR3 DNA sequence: TGTGCCAGCAGCCAAGAGCCGCCAACAGGGGCCTCTGGAAACACCATATATTTT.

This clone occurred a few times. CDR3 loop: CASRTTGIYGYTF. The CDR3 coding sequence is TGTGCCAGTAGAACGACAGGGATCTATGGCTACACCTTC. This rearrangement joins TRBV19 to TRBJ1-2; TRBD1 matches at 7 bases. The trim removed 6 bases at V and 4 bases at J, leaving 5 bases unmatched. The CDR3 is 13 residues long. The germline gives CDR1 LNHDA, CDR2 SQIVND (reference sequence).

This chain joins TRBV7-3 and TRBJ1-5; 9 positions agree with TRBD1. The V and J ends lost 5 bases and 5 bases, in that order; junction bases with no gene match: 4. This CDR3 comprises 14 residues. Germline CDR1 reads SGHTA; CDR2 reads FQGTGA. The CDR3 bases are TGTGCCAGCAGCCGGGGACAGGGAGATCAGCCCCAGCATTTT. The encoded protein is CASSRGQGDQPQHF.

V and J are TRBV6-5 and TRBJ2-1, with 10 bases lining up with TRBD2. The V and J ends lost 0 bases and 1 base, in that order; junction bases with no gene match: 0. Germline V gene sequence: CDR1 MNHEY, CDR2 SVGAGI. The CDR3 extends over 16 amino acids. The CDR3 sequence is CASSYSTSGSYNEQFF. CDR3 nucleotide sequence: TGTGCCAGCAGTTACTCGACTAGCGGGTCCTACAATGAGCAGTTCTTC.

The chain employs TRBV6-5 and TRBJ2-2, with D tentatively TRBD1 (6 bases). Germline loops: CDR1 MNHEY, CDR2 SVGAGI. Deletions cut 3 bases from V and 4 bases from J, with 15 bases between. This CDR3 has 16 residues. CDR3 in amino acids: CASSYNTGTSTGELFF. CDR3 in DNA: TGTGCCAGCAGTTATAACACAGGGACGAGCACCGGGGAGCTGTTTTTT.

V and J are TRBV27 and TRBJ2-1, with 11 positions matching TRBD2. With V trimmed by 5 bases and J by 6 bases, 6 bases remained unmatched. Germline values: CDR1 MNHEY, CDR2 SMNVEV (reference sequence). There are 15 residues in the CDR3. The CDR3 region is CASSPPSGRPNEQFF. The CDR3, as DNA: TGTGCCAGCAGTCCCCCTAGCGGGAGGCCCAATGAGCAGTTCTTC.

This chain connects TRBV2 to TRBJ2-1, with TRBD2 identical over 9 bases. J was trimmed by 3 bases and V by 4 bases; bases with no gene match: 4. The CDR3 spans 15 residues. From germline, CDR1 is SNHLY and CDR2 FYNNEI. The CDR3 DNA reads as TGTGCCAGCAGTGGGCTAGCGGGACTCTACAATGAGCAGTTCTTC. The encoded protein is CASSGLAGLYNEQFF.

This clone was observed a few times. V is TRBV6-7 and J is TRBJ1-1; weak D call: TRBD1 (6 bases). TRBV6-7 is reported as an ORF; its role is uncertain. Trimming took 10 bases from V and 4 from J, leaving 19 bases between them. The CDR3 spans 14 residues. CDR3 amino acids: CANYREGGGTEAFF. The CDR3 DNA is TGTGCCAACTACAGGGAGGGGGGTGGCACTGAAGCTTTCTTT.